Sequencing of this T cell receptor beta chain was carried out in a study of CD8 T cells in ankylosing spondylitis. Study-wide results and limits: Seemingly characteristic of ankylosing spondylitis blood was a TCR beta motif consisting of about 8 highly homologous variants.

Trimming stripped 2 bases from V and 10 bases from J, with 12 bases between. The CDR3 has 14 amino acids. The germline CDR1 and CDR2 sequences are SGHVS and FNYEAQ. Using its own MiXCR run on the 5' RACE reads, TCRdb lists one record per CDR3 protein. The sample carries hundreds of thousands of distinct CDR3 sequences, roughly a quarter recorded once. In this sample, this clonotype turned up a few times. Its antigen is undetermined. This sequence originates from a male donor with ankylosing spondylitis. The rearrangement links TRBV7-6 to TRBJ1-6, with D possibly matching TRBD1 (5 bases). The sequencing sample was made of blood, either unsorted or a sorted T cell fraction (not recorded which). CDR3 nucleotide sequence: TGTGCCAGCAGCTTAAAGCAGGGAAGCTCACCCCTCCACTTT. As protein: CASSLKQGSSPLHF.